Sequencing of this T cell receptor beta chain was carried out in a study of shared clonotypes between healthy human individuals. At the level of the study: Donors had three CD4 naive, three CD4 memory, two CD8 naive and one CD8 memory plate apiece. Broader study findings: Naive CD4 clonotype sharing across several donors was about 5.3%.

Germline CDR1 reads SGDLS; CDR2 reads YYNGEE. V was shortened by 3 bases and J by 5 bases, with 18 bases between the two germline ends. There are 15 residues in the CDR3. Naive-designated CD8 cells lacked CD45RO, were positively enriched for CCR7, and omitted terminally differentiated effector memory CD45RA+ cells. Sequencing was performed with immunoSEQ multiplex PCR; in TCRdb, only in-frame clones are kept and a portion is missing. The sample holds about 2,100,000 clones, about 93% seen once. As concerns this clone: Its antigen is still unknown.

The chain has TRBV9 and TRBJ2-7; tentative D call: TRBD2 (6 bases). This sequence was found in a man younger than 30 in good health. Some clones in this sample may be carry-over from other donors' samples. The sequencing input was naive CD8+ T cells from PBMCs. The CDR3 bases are TGTGCCAGCAGCGCCGAGGGAGGCAGGGCCCACGAGCAGTACTTC. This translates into CASSAEGGRAHEQYF.